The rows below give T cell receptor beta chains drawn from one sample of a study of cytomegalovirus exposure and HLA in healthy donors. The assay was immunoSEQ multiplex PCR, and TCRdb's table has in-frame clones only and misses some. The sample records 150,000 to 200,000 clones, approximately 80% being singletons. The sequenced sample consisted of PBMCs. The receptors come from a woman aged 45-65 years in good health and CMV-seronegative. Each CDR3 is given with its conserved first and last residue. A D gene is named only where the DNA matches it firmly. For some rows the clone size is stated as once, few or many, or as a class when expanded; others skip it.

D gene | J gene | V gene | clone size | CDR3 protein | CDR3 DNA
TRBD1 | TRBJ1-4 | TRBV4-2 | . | CATRDRGGEKLFF | TGTGCCACCAGAGACAGGGGTGGCGAAAAACTGTTTTTT
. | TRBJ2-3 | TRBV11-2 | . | CASSLEGLADTQYF | TGTGCCAGCAGCTTAGAAGGACTCGCAGATACGCAGTATTTT
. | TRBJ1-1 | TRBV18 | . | CASSPLPSVREEDTEAFF | TGTGCCAGCTCACCATTGCCCTCCGTTCGGGAGGAGGACACTGAAGCTTTCTTT
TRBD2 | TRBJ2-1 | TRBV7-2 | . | CASSPGTTSSYNEQFF | TGTGCCAGCAGCCCGGGGACTACCAGCTCCTACAATGAGCAGTTCTTC
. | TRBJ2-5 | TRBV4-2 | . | CASSFLPGIGETQYF | TGTGCCAGCAGCTTTCTTCCAGGGATAGGGGAGACCCAGTACTTC
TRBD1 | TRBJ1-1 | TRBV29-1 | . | CSVPGQGAPTEAFF | TGCAGCGTTCCGGGACAGGGGGCGCCCACTGAAGCTTTCTTT
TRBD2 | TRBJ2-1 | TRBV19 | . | CASSSLAGAPRDEQFF | TGTGCCAGTAGTTCTCTAGCGGGGGCCCCCAGGGATGAGCAGTTCTTC
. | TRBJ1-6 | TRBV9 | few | CASSQAGRGNSPLHF | TGTGCCAGCAGCCAAGCGGGTCGAGGGAATTCACCCCTCCACTTT
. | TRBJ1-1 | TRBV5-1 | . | CASSEGQWNTEAFF | TGCGCCAGCAGCGAGGGACAATGGAACACTGAAGCTTTCTTT
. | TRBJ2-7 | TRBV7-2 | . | CASSLGENYEQYF | TGTGCCAGCAGCTTAGGAGAGAACTACGAGCAGTACTTC
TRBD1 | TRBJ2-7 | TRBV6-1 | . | CASSGGTGGYGEQYF | TGTGCCAGCAGTGGAGGGACAGGGGGCTACGGCGAGCAGTACTTC
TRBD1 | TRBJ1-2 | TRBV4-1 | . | CASSPQGAIAYGYTF | TGCGCCAGCAGCCCTCAGGGGGCAATTGCCTATGGCTACACCTTC
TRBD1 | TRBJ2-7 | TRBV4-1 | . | CASSHRDRGYEQYF | TGCGCCAGCAGCCACCGGGACAGGGGCTACGAGCAGTACTTC
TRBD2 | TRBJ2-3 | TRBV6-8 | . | CASSPGLAAVDTQYF | TGTGCCAGCAGCCCAGGACTAGCGGCGGTAGATACGCAGTATTTT
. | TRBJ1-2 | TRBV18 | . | CASSNYRDRNYGYTF | TGTGCCAGCTCAAACTACAGGGATCGTAACTATGGCTACACCTTC
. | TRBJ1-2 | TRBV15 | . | CATSREDSLTYGYTF | TGTGCCACCAGCAGAGAGGACAGCTTGACCTATGGCTACACCTTC
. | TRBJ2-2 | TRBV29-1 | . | CSVAIGGAGAGELFF | TGCAGCGTCGCCATTGGGGGGGCGGGCGCCGGGGAGCTGTTTTTT
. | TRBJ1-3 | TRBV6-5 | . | CASTPSGGSGNTIYF | TGTGCCAGCACCCCCTCCGGGGGGTCTGGAAACACCATATATTTT
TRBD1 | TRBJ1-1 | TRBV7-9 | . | CASSPQGAHTEAFF | TGTGCCAGCAGCCCACAGGGGGCGCACACTGAAGCTTTCTTT
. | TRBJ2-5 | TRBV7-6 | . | CASSLRATQARGRQETQYF | TGTGCCAGCAGCTTACGGGCAACGCAGGCCCGGGGAAGACAAGAGACCCAGTACTTC
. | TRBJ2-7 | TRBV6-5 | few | CASSLQTDSYEQYF | TGTGCCAGCAGCCTTCAAACTGACTCCTACGAGCAGTACTTC
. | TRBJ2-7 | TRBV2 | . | CASRRFSYEQYF | TGTGCCAGCAGGAGGTTTTCCTACGAGCAGTACTTC
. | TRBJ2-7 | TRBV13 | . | CASSPVRGWEEQYF | TGTGCCAGCAGCCCGGTCAGGGGTTGGGAAGAGCAGTACTTC
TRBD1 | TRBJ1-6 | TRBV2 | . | CASSPGQGEVYNISPLHF | TGTGCCAGCAGCCCGGGACAGGGAGAGGTTTATAACATTTCACCCCTCCACTTT
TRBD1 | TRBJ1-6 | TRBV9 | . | CASSASPGQGAYNSPLHF | TGTGCCAGCAGCGCCTCCCCCGGACAGGGCGCCTATAATTCACCCCTCCACTTT
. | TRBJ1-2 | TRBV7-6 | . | CASSHKRGYGYTF | TGTGCCAGCAGCCATAAAAGAGGCTATGGCTACACCTTC
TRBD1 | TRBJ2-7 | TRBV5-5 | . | CASSLEAGTGATFEYF | TGTGCCAGCAGCTTGGAGGCCGGGACAGGGGCTACTTTTGAGTACTTC
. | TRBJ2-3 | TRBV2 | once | CASSETSRTSTDTQYF | TGTGCCAGCAGTGAAACCTCTCGGACTAGCACAGATACGCAGTATTTT
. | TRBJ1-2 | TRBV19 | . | CASSTLGNYGYTF | TGTGCCAGTAGTACCCTCGGGAACTATGGCTACACCTTC
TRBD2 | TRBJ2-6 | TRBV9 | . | CASSPRVSGSGSGANVLTF | TGTGCCAGCAGCCCCCGGGTTAGCGGGAGTGGTTCTGGGGCCAACGTCCTGACTTTC
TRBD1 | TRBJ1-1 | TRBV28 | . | CASTGQQGYTEAFF | TGTGCCAGCACCGGGCAACAGGGGTACACTGAAGCTTTCTTT
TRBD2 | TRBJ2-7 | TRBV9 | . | CASSVGAGGREQYF | TGTGCCAGCAGCGTAGGAGCGGGAGGGAGGGAGCAGTACTTC
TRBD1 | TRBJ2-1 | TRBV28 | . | CATRDRDASHEQFF | TGTGCCACCCGAGACAGGGACGCTTCGCATGAGCAGTTCTTC
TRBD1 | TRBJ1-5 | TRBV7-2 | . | CATTQGGTGVNQPQHF | TGTGCAACTACACAGGGGGGGACAGGGGTCAATCAGCCCCAGCATTTT
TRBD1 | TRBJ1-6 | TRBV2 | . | CASSAGQSNSPLHF | TGTGCCAGCAGCGCGGGACAGTCTAATTCCCCCCTCCACTTT
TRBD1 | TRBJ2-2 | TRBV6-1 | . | CASQGGADTGELFF | TGTGCCAGTCAAGGGGGCGCAGACACCGGGGAGCTGTTTTTT
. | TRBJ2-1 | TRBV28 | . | CASRPSRGASYNEQFF | TGTGCCAGCAGGCCGTCCCGGGGGGCTTCCTACAATGAGCAGTTCTTC
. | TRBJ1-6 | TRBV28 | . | CASSFGSPLHF | TGTGCCAGCAGTTTCGGGTCACCCCTCCACTTT
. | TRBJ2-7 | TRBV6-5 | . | CASSAARRLDSEQYF | TGTGCCAGCAGCGCGGCCCGGCGCCTGGACTCCGAGCAGTACTTC
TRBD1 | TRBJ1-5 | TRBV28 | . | CASSPQTGGAGNQPQHF | TGTGCCAGCAGTCCACAGACAGGGGGCGCAGGCAATCAGCCCCAGCATTTT
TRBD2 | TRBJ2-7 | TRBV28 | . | CASSSGAGWASGNYEQYF | TGTGCCAGCAGTTCCGGGGCGGGGTGGGCTAGCGGGAACTACGAGCAGTACTTC
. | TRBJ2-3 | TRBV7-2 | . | CASSSSGTGTDTQYF | TGTGCCAGCAGCTCAAGCGGAACCGGCACAGATACGCAGTATTTT
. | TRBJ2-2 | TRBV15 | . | CATSRDRVQAGELFF | TGTGCCACCAGCAGAGACAGGGTACAAGCCGGGGAGCTGTTTTTT
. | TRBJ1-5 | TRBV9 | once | CASSSQWGDQPQHF | TGTGCCAGCAGCTCCCAGTGGGGCGATCAGCCCCAGCATTTT
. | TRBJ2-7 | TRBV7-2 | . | CASSLEGLSYEQYF | TGTGCCAGCAGCTTAGAGGGGCTTTCATACGAGCAGTACTTC
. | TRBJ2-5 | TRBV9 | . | CASSEGGRRTQETQYF | TGTGCCAGCAGCGAGGGGGGGCGGCGGACCCAAGAGACCCAGTACTTC
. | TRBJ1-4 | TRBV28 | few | CASSSPGGDVEKLFF | TGTGCCAGCAGCTCGCCAGGCGGGGACGTTGAAAAACTGTTTTTT
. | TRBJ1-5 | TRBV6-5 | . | CASNDRPNQPQHF | TGTGCCAGCAATGACAGGCCGAATCAGCCCCAGCATTTT